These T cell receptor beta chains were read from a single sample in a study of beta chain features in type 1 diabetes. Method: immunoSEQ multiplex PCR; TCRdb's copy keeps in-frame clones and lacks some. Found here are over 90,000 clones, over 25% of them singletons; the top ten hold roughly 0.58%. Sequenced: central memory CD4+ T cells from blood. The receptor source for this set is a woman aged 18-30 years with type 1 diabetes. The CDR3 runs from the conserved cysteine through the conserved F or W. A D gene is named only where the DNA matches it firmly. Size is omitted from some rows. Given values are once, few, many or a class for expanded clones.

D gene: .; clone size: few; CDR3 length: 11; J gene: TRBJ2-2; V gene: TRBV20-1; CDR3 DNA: TGCAGTGCCCTCTTTACCGGGGAGCTGTTTTTT; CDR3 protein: CSALFTGELFF
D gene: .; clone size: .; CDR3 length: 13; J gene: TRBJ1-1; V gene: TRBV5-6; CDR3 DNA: TGTGCCAGCAGCTTGGAGGGGCCCACTGAAGCTTTCTTT; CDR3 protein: CASSLEGPTEAFF
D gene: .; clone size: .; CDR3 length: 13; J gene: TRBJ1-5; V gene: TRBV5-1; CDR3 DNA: TGCGCCAGCAGCTTCGGGGACAATCAGCCCCAGCATTTT; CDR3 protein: CASSFGDNQPQHF
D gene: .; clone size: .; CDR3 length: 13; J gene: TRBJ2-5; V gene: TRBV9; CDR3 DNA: TGTGCCAGCAGCCCTTTAGAGCAAGAGACCCAGTACTTC; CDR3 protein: CASSPLEQETQYF
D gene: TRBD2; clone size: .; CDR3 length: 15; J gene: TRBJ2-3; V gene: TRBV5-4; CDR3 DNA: TGTGCCAGCAGCTCCCGGACTAGGTCCGCAGATACGCAGTATTTT; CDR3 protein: CASSSRTRSADTQYF
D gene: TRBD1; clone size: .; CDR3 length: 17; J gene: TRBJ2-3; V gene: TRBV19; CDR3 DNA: TGTGCCAGTAGTATGATTTTCGGGACAGGTCACACAGATACGCAGTATTTT; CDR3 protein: CASSMIFGTGHTDTQYF
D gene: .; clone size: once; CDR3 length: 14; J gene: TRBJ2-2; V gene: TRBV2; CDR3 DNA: TGTGCCAGCAGTGCGACAGAAGCCACCGGGGAGCTGTTTTTT; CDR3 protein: CASSATEATGELFF
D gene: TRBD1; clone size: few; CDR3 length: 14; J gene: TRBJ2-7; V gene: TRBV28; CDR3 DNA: TGTGCCAGCAGTTTGGGGACAGCCCCGAACGAGCAGTACTTC; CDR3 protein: CASSLGTAPNEQYF
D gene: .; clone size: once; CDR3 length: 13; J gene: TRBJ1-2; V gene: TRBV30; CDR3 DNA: TGTGCCTGGAGTGTGTACGGTAGTTATGGCTACACCTTC; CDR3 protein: CAWSVYGSYGYTF
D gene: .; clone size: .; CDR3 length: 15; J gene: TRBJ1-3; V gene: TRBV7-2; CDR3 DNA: TGTGCCAGCAGCTTAGCGACAGGCTCTGGAAACACCATATATTTT; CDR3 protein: CASSLATGSGNTIYF
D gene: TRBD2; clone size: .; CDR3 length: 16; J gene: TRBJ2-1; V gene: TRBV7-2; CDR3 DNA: TGTGCCAGCAGCTCACCGTCGGGACTAGCGTACAATGAGCAGTTCTTC; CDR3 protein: CASSSPSGLAYNEQFF
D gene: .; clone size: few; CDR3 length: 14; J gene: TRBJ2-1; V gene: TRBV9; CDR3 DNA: TGTGCCAGCAGCGTAGTTGGGACTGACAATGAGCAGTTCTTC; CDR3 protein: CASSVVGTDNEQFF
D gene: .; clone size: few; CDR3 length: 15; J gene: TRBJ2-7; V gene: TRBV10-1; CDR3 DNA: TGCGCCAGCAGTGCGACAGCTGACGGTTCCTACGAGCAGTACTTC; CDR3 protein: CASSATADGSYEQYF
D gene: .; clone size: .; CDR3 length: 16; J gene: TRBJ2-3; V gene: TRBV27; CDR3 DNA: TGTGCCAGCAGTCGGGAGGGACAGGGTGCAGCAGATACGCAGTATTTT; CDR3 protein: CASSREGQGAADTQYF
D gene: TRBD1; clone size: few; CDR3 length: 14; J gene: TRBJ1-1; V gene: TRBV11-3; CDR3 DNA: TGTGCCAGCAGCCCAAACCGGGACAGGGTTGAAGCTTTCTTT; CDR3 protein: CASSPNRDRVEAFF
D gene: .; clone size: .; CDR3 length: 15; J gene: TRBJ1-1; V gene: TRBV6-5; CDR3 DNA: TGTGCCAGCAGTCGTCTCCTAACAGTGAACACTGAAGCTTTCTTT; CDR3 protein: CASSRLLTVNTEAFF
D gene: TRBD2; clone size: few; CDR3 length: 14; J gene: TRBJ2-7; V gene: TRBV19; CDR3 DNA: TGTGCCAGTAGCAGATGGACTAGCGCGGGCGAGCAGTACTTC; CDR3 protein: CASSRWTSAGEQYF
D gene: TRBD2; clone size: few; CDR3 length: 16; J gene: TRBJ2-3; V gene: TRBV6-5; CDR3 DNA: TGTGCCAGCAGTTCGTCAGGCGGGAGGGCCCCAGATACGCAGTATTTT; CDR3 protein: CASSSSGGRAPDTQYF
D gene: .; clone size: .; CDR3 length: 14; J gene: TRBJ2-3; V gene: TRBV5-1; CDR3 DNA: TGCGCCAGCAGCTTGGCGGGGAGCACAGATACGCAGTATTTT; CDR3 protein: CASSLAGSTDTQYF
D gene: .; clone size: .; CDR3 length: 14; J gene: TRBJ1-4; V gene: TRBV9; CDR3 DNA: TGTGCCAGCAGCGTCACTGCAACTAATGAAAAACTGTTTTTT; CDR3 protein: CASSVTATNEKLFF
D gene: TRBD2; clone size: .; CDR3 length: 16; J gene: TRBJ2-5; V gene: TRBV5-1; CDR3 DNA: TGCGCCAGCAGCCAGGGAGGGACTAGCGGAGAAGAGACCCAGTACTTC; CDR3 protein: CASSQGGTSGEETQYF
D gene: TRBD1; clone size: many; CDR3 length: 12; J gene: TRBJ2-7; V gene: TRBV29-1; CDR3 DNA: TGCAGCGCAAGACAGGGCTTCTACGAGCAGTACTTC; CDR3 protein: CSARQGFYEQYF
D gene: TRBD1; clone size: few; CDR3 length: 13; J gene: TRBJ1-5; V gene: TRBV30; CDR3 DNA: TGTGCCTGGGGGACAGGGGGCTCGGGGCCCCAGCATTTT; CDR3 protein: CAWGTGGSGPQHF
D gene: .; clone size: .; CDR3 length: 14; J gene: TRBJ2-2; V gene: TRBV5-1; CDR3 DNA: TGCGCCAGCAGCTCAACGGGGATTACCGGGGAGCTGTTTTTT; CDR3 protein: CASSSTGITGELFF
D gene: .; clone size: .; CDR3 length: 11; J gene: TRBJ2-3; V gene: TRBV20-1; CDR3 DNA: TGCAGTGCCCAGGTAGCAGATACGCAGTATTTT; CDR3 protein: CSAQVADTQYF
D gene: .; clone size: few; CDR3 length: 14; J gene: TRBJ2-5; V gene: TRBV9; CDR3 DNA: TGTGCCAGCAGCCTTCGGGGGAACGTCGAGACCCAGTACTTC; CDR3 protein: CASSLRGNVETQYF
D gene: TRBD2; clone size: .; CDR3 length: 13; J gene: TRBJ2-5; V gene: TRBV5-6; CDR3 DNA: TGTGCCAGCAAAGGGACTAACCAAGAGACCCAGTACTTC; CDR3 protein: CASKGTNQETQYF
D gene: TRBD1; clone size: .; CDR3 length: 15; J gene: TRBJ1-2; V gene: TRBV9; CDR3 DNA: TGTGCCAGCAGCGTAGCGGGGACAGGGGTCTATGGCTACACCTTC; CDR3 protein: CASSVAGTGVYGYTF
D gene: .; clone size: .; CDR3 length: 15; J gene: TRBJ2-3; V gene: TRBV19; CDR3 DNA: TGTGCCAGTAGTATATTCCGGGCCGGGGAGGATACGCAGTATTTT; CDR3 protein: CASSIFRAGEDTQYF
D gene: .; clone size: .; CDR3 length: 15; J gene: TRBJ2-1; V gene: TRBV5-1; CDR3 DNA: TGCGCCAGCAGCCCTGACTCCTCATCCTACAATGAGCAGTTCTTC; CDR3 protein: CASSPDSSSYNEQFF
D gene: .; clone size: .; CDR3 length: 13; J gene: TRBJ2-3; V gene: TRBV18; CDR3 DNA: TGTGCCAGCTCACCTGCTGGAGCAGATACGCAGTATTTT; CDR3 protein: CASSPAGADTQYF
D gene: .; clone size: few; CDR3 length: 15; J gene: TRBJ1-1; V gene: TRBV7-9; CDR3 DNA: TGTGCCAGCAGCTTGCAGGGCGTCCCGAACACTGAAGCTTTCTTT; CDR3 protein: CASSLQGVPNTEAFF
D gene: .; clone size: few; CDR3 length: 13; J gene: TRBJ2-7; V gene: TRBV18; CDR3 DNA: TGTGCCAGCTCTGGGGCAGCCTCCTACGAGCAGTACTTC; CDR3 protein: CASSGAASYEQYF
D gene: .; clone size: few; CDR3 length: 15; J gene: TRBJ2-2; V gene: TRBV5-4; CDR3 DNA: TGTGCCAGCAGCGAGGGACTTCGAGACACCGGGGAGCTGTTTTTT; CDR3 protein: CASSEGLRDTGELFF
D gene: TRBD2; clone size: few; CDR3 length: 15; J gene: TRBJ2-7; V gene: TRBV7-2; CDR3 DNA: TGTGCCAGCAGCTCAGGACTAGCGGGAGAAGACGAGCAGTACTTC; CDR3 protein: CASSSGLAGEDEQYF
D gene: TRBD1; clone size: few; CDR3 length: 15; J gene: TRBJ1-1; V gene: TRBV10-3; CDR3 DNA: TGTGCCATCAGGAGAGATGACAGGGTGAACACTGAAGCTTTCTTT; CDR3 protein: CAIRRDDRVNTEAFF
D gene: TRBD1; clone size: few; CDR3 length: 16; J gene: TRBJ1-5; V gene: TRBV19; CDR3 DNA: TGTGCCAGTGAGCTACTTGGGACAGGTAGCAATCAGCCCCAGCATTTT; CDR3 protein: CASELLGTGSNQPQHF
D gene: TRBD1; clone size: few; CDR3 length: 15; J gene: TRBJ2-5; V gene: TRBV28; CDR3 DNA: TGTGCCAGCAGCTCTCCCGGGACAGGGGAAGAGACCCAGTACTTC; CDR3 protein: CASSSPGTGEETQYF
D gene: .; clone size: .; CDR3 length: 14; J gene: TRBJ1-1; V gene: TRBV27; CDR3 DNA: TGTGCCAGCAGTTACGGGAAGGAGGGCACTGAAGCTTTCTTT; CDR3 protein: CASSYGKEGTEAFF
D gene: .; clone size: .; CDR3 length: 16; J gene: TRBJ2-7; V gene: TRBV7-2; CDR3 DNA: TGTGCCAGCAGCTTAGATCGTGAAGCCGCCTCCTACGAGCAGTACTTC; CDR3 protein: CASSLDREAASYEQYF
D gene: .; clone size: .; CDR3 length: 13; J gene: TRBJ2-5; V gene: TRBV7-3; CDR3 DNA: TGTGCCAGCAGCTTAAACAGTCAAGAGACCCAGTACTTC; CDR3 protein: CASSLNSQETQYF
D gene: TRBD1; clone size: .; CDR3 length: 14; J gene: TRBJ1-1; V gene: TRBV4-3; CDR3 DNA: TGCGCCAGCAGCCAAGGAAACAGGGGCACTGAAGCTTTCTTT; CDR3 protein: CASSQGNRGTEAFF
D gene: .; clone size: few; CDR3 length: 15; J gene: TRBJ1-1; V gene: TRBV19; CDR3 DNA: TGTGCCAGTAGTATAGAAGCGGTTATGAACACTGAAGCTTTCTTT; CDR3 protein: CASSIEAVMNTEAFF
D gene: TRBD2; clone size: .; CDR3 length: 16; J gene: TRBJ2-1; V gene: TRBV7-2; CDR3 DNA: TGTGCCAGCAGCTTAGTGGGACTAGCGGGAGGGAATGAGCAGTTCTTC; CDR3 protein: CASSLVGLAGGNEQFF
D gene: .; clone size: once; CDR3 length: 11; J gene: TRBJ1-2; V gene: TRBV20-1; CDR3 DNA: TGCAGTGCTAGTGAGGGAGGCGGCTACACCTTC; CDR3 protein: CSASEGGGYTF
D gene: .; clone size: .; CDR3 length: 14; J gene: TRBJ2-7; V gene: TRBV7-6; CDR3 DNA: TGTGCCAGCAGCCCTTGGGACTTCTCCTACGAGCAGTACTTC; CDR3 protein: CASSPWDFSYEQYF
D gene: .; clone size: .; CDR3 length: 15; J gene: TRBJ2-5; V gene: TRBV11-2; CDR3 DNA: TGTGCCAGCAGCTTATCTAACGCGGGGCGAGAGACCCAGTACTTC; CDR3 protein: CASSLSNAGRETQYF
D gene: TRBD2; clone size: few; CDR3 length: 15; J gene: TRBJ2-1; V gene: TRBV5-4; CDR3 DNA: TGTGCCAGCAGCTTGGTGGCTAGCGGGAACAATGAGCAGTTCTTC; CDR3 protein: CASSLVASGNNEQFF
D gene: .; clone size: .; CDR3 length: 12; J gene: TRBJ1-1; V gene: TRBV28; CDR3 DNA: TGTGCCAGCACGGGGGGGTACACTGAAGCTTTCTTT; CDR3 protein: CASTGGYTEAFF
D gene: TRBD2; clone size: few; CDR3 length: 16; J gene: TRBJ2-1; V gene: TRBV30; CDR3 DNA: TGTGCCTGGGAAGCAAAATCTAGCGGGAGGTACAATGAGCAGTTCTTC; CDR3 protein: CAWEAKSSGRYNEQFF
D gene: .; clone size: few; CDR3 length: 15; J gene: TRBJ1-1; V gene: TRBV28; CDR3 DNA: TGTGCCAGCAGTTCAATAACAGGGCTAGGCACTGAAGCTTTCTTT; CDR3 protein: CASSSITGLGTEAFF
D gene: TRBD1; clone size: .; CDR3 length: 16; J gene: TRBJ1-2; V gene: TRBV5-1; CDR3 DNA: TGCGCCAGCAGCATAGGCGACAGGGGCCGTAACTATGGCTACACCTTC; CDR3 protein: CASSIGDRGRNYGYTF
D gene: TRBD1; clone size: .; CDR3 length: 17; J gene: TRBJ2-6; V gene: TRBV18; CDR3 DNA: TGTGCCAGCTCACCTGGGACAGGGGGTTCTGGGGCCAACGTCCTGACTTTC; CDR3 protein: CASSPGTGGSGANVLTF
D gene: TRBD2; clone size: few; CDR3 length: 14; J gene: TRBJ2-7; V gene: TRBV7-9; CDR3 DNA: TGTGCCAGCGGAGCGGGGCAGAGAGACTACGAGCAGTACTTC; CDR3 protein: CASGAGQRDYEQYF
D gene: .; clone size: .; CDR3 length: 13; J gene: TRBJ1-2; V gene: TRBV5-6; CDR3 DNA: TGTGCCAGCAGCTCGGACACCAACTATGGCTACACCTTC; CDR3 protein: CASSSDTNYGYTF
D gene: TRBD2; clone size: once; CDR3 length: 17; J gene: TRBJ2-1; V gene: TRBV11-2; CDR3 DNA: TGTGCCAGCAGCTGGGGACTAGCGGGAGGTGCCTACAATGAGCAGTTCTTC; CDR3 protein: CASSWGLAGGAYNEQFF
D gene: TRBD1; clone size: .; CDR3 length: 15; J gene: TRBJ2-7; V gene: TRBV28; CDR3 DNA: TGTGCCAGCAGTAACGTCCGGGACAGCCCCTACGAGCAGTACTTC; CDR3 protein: CASSNVRDSPYEQYF
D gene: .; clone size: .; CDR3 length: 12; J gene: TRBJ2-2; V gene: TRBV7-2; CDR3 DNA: TGTGCCAGCAGCTTAGTTAGTTTGGAGCTGTTTTTT; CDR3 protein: CASSLVSLELFF
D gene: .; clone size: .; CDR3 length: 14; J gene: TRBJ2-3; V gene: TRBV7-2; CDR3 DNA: TGTGCCAGCCGGAGCGGTCCTAGCACAGATACGCAGTATTTT; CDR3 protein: CASRSGPSTDTQYF
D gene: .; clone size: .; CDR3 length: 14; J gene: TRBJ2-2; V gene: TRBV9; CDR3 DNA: TGTGCCAGCAGCGCCAGCGGCCCAAATAGGGAGCTGTTTTTT; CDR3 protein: CASSASGPNRELFF